This T cell receptor beta chain was retrieved from a study of blood T cell repertoires in COVID-19. On the study more broadly: Spain, Italy and the United States supplied samples that represented acute and convalescent COVID-19. From T cells, B-cell-depleted T cells, or PBMCs came the material, which was cDNA or gDNA.

Germline V gene data show CDR1 as SGHRS and CDR2 as YFSETQ. The CDR3 length is 13 residues. V shed 2 bases and J shed 5 bases, with 8 bases lying between them. Study processing details: Amplification of reference gene primers provided the estimated nucleated cell counts. This table comes from immunoSEQ multiplex PCR, and its TCRdb copy is limited to in-frame clones, with some not included. V, J and clone size were drawn from that table, and D and trimming were deduced from the DNA. The data contain a few hundred thousand clones, roughly 90% of them seen just once; the ten biggest clones take up less than 20%. Participant ages covered 18 to 89 years across 24 US areas.

The sequencing input was PBMCs or T cells enriched from blood (not recorded which). The J gene is TRBJ1-5, the V gene TRBV5-1; TRBD1 might be the D (6 bases). The receptor comes from a woman between 25 and 40 years old who had recovered from COVID-19. In nucleotides, the CDR3 is TGCGCCAGCAGCTTAGGGGGAGATCAGCCCCAGCATTTT. Its protein product is CASSLGGDQPQHF.